The rows below give T cell receptor beta chains drawn from one sample of a study of cytomegalovirus exposure and HLA in healthy donors. Assay: immunoSEQ multiplex PCR; the TCRdb copy retains only in-frame clones and omits some. The sample yields over 85,000 clones, roughly 84% seen once. Sample: PBMCs. These receptors were taken from a woman under 30 in good health and CMV-seropositive. CDR3s include the opening cysteine and the closing phenylalanine or tryptophan. The D gene is left open where the match is weak. The size of a clone is reported for some rows only, either as once, few or many, or as a class for expanded clones.

d_call	v_call	clone_size	j_call	cdr3_aa	cdr3_nt
TRBD1	TRBV7-2	.	TRBJ1-4	CASSLVPQGASEKLFF	TGTGCCAGCAGCTTAGTACCCCAGGGGGCTAGTGAAAAACTGTTTTTT
TRBD1	TRBV28	once	TRBJ1-5	CASSIGQEARPQHF	TGTGCCAGCAGTATCGGACAGGAGGCGAGGCCCCAGCATTTT
TRBD2	TRBV6-5	.	TRBJ2-5	CASSRTSGWTQYF	TGTGCCAGCTCGCGGACTAGCGGATGGACCCAGTACTTC
TRBD1	TRBV6-1	.	TRBJ1-2	CASSETAGQNYGYTF	TGTGCCAGCAGCGAGACCGCGGGACAGAACTATGGCTACACCTTC
.	TRBV21-1	.	TRBJ2-1	CASSKRNSISQFF	TGTGCCAGCAGCAAAAGAAACTCGATTTCCCAGTTCTTC
.	TRBV5-4	.	TRBJ2-1	CASSLGAGAYNEQFF	TGTGCCAGCAGCTTAGGGGCAGGGGCCTACAATGAGCAGTTCTTC
.	TRBV5-1	once	TRBJ2-7	CASSFETGPTYEQYF	TGCGCCAGCAGCTTCGAGACAGGTCCTACCTACGAGCAGTACTTC
TRBD1	TRBV6-1	.	TRBJ1-2	CASSEQGAEVGGYTF	TGTGCCAGCAGCGAACAGGGGGCAGAAGTAGGGGGCTACACCTTC
TRBD1	TRBV15	.	TRBJ2-5	CATSRQGVELAQYF	TGTGCCACCAGCCGACAGGGGGTTGAATTGGCCCAGTACTTC
.	TRBV6-1	few	TRBJ1-1	CASMPGFTEAFF	TGTGCCAGCATGCCGGGGTTCACGGAAGCTTTCTTT
TRBD2	TRBV11-3	.	TRBJ2-3	CASSFSGGAGDTQYF	TGTGCCAGCAGCTTTAGCGGGGGGGCGGGAGATACGCAGTATTTT
.	TRBV11-3	few	TRBJ2-2	CASSPGVLTGELFF	TGTGCCAGCAGCCCGGGGGTCTTAACCGGGGAGCTGTTTTTT
TRBD1	TRBV19	.	TRBJ1-4	CASSRVDRGDEKLFF	TGTGCCAGTAGTCGCGTGGACAGGGGGGATGAAAAACTGTTTTTT
TRBD1	TRBV5-6	.	TRBJ2-7	CASSFYGQGPYEQYF	TGTGCCAGCAGCTTCTACGGACAGGGGCCCTACGAGCAGTACTTC
.	TRBV5-1	.	TRBJ2-7	CASSPGQEGLEQYF	TGCGCCAGCAGTCCGGGACAAGAGGGGTTGGAGCAGTACTTC
TRBD1	TRBV10-3	few	TRBJ1-1	CAISIDRAEAFF	TGTGCCATCAGCATCGACAGGGCTGAAGCTTTCTTT
TRBD2	TRBV9	.	TRBJ2-5	CASRYLAGGHETQYF	TGTGCCAGCAGATACCTAGCGGGGGGGCACGAGACCCAGTACTTC
TRBD2	TRBV11-3	.	TRBJ2-2	CASSLVSGGASTGELFF	TGTGCCAGCAGCTTAGTCTCGGGGGGGGCGAGCACCGGGGAGCTGTTTTTT
.	TRBV4-1	once	TRBJ2-2	CASSQETRGRSANTGELFF	TGCGCCAGCAGCCAAGAAACCAGGGGCCGAAGTGCGAACACCGGGGAGCTGTTTTTT
TRBD1	TRBV4-1	.	TRBJ2-6	CASSRWGTVASGANVLTF	TGCGCCAGCAGCCGGTGGGGGACAGTAGCCTCTGGGGCCAACGTCCTGACTTTC
.	TRBV7-9	.	TRBJ1-1	CASSLSSLNTEAFF	TGTGCCAGCAGCTTATCGTCTCTAAACACTGAAGCTTTCTTT
.	TRBV9	.	TRBJ2-1	CASSVGGDEQFF	TGTGCCAGCAGCGTAGGAGGCGATGAGCAGTTCTTC
.	TRBV10-3	once	TRBJ1-6	CAIRASGDNNSPLHF	TGTGCCATCAGGGCCTCAGGGGATAATAATTCACCCCTCCACTTT
.	TRBV7-8	.	TRBJ1-1	CASSYLQGNTEAFF	TGTGCCAGCTCCTACTTACAGGGGAACACTGAAGCTTTCTTT
.	TRBV4-1	.	TRBJ1-5	CASSQIGGYRDQPQHF	TGCGCCAGCAGCCAAATCGGGGGGTACAGGGATCAGCCCCAGCATTTT
.	TRBV5-1	.	TRBJ2-5	CASRALPGEETQYF	TGCGCCAGCCGAGCGTTGCCGGGGGAGGAGACCCAGTACTTC
.	TRBV27	.	TRBJ1-3	CASSPQVSSGNTIYF	TGTGCCAGCAGCCCACAGGTTTCCTCTGGAAACACCATATATTTT
.	TRBV27	once	TRBJ1-1	CASIPGLRVGAEAFF	TGTGCCAGCATACCGGGACTCCGGGTCGGGGCCGAAGCTTTCTTT
.	TRBV7-4	.	TRBJ1-2	CASSFSGTGMRYTF	TGTGCCAGCAGCTTCTCGGGTACAGGTATGCGCTACACCTTC
.	TRBV30	.	TRBJ2-7	CAWSSIHIQGRGSYEQYF	TGTGCCTGGAGCTCTATCCACATACAGGGCAGGGGCTCCTACGAGCAGTACTTC
.	TRBV7-9	.	TRBJ2-1	CASSAMSQIHSYNEQFF	TGTGCCAGCAGCGCAATGTCCCAGATTCACTCCTACAATGAGCAGTTCTTC
TRBD2	TRBV7-6	.	TRBJ2-7	CASSLGPPGGTYEQYF	TGTGCCAGCAGCTTAGGGCCGCCCGGGGGGACCTACGAGCAGTACTTC
TRBD1	TRBV27	.	TRBJ1-2	CASIQGANYGYTF	TGTGCCAGCATCCAGGGGGCCAACTATGGCTACACCTTC
.	TRBV28	.	TRBJ1-5	CASSLWETDSGNQPQHF	TGTGCCAGCAGTTTATGGGAAACCGACAGCGGGAATCAGCCCCAGCATTTT
.	TRBV6-5	once	TRBJ1-2	CASSGGGGYTF	TGTGCCAGCAGTGGGGGCGGAGGCTACACCTTC
TRBD2	TRBV27	.	TRBJ2-3	CASSLGPSGITDTQYF	TGTGCCAGCAGTTTAGGTCCTAGCGGAATCACAGATACGCAGTATTTT
.	TRBV5-1	.	TRBJ1-1	CASSLTGNEAFF	TGCGCCAGCAGCTTAACAGGGAATGAAGCTTTCTTT
.	TRBV11-2	.	TRBJ1-5	CASSERGGGTHSNQPQHF	TGTGCCAGCAGCGAACGGGGGGGCGGGACACATAGCAATCAGCCCCAGCATTTT
TRBD1	TRBV5-6	few	TRBJ1-2	CASSRGTARGYTF	TGTGCCAGCAGCCGGGGGACAGCGCGCGGCTACACCTTC
.	TRBV27	.	TRBJ2-1	CASSLRAGSHNEQFF	TGTGCCAGCAGTTTAAGGGCAGGGTCCCACAATGAGCAGTTCTTC
TRBD2	TRBV5-4	.	TRBJ2-5	CASSLAGGIETQYF	TGTGCCAGCAGCTTAGCGGGGGGGATAGAGACCCAGTACTTC
.	TRBV5-5	.	TRBJ2-3	CASSPWGVSTDTQYF	TGTGCCAGCAGTCCCTGGGGGGTGAGCACAGATACGCAGTATTTT
TRBD1	TRBV5-3	.	TRBJ1-5	CARSCGTGSGQPQHF	TGTGCCAGAAGCTGCGGGACAGGGTCGGGCCAGCCCCAGCATTTT
.	TRBV4-3	.	TRBJ2-7	CASSHTTGSGYEQYF	TGCGCCAGCAGCCACACGACAGGCTCAGGGTACGAGCAGTACTTC
.	TRBV4-1	.	TRBJ2-7	CASSQDHPGSSYEQYF	TGCGCCAGCAGCCAAGATCATCCGGGGAGCTCCTACGAGCAGTACTTC
.	TRBV7-2	.	TRBJ2-7	CASSPKRNEAYEQYF	TGTGCCAGCAGCCCTAAGCGCAACGAGGCCTACGAGCAGTACTTC
.	TRBV5-1	.	TRBJ2-2	CASSIVPGNTGELFF	TGCGCCAGCAGCATCGTCCCAGGGAACACCGGGGAGCTGTTTTTT
.	TRBV11-2	few	TRBJ2-7	CASSWTTGQTTYEQYF	TGTGCCAGCAGCTGGACGACAGGTCAGACTACCTACGAGCAGTACTTC
.	TRBV7-8	.	TRBJ1-4	CASSSPTGTNEKLFF	TGTGCCAGCAGCTCCCCCACGGGGACTAATGAAAAACTGTTTTTT
TRBD2	TRBV5-1	.	TRBJ2-1	CASSFRTSGGARTYNEQFF	TGCGCCAGCAGCTTCCGGACTAGCGGGGGGGCTCGTACCTACAATGAGCAGTTCTTC
.	TRBV30	.	TRBJ1-2	CAWRVQGAYGYTF	TGTGCCTGGAGAGTACAGGGAGCCTATGGCTACACCTTC
TRBD1	TRBV7-3	.	TRBJ1-6	CASSSGTGGNSPLHF	TGTGCCAGCAGCTCCGGGACAGGCGGCAATTCACCCCTCCACTTT